This T cell receptor beta chain was captured by sequencing in a study of shared clonotypes between healthy human individuals. Study background: CD4 naive and CD4 memory each took three plates per donor, while CD8 naive took two and CD8 memory one. Study-level points and caveats: Non-shared clonotypes had lower generation probabilities than those shared by all four donors. Sampling included only blood; tissue repertoires likely differ.

Replicate PCRs for sorted subsets used about 200 ng DNA; this equaled 33,000 or so T cell genomes. The assay was immunoSEQ multiplex PCR, and TCRdb's table has in-frame clones only and misses some. The sample lists over a million clones; approximately 78% were seen once. Of note for this clone: Antigen specificity is unknown. A read error may explain this, as a much larger clone is one base away.

Looked up from germline, CDR1 is WSHSY and CDR2 is SAAADI. This CDR3 has 15 amino acids. The rearrangement joins TRBV10-2 to TRBJ2-1, with 7 bases fitting TRBD2. Source material: memory CD4+ T cells from PBMCs. Described subset: CD45RA-negative fraction. The receptor was isolated from a man between 18 and 29 years old in good health. Some clones in this sample may be carry-over from other donors' samples. This CDR3 reads CASSKSTSPYNEQFF. CDR3 in DNA: TGCGCCAGCAGTAAGTCGACTAGCCCCTACAATGAGCAGTTCTTC.